The next 32 T cell receptor beta chains were all read from a single sample in a study of shared clonotypes between healthy human individuals. Generated by immunoSEQ multiplex PCR, the TCRdb table keeps only in-frame clones and is missing some. The sample consists of roughly 590,000 clones, 95% of them appearing once. Naive CD8 cells were CD45RO-negative, positively selected for CCR7, excluding terminally differentiated effector memory CD45RA+ cells. Sequencing was performed on naive CD8+ T cells sorted from blood. The receptors here all came from a woman aged 25-40 years in good health.

The CDR3 sequence: CASSLQGSGSGANVLTF. The CDR3 DNA sequence: TGCGCCAGCAGCTTGCAGGGGTCGGGCTCTGGGGCCAACGTCCTGACTTTC. The V call is TRBV5-1, the J call TRBJ2-6, with a weak D call TRBD1 (6 bases). Germline values: CDR1 SGHRS, CDR2 YFSETQ. This CDR3 has 17 residues. The ends were cut back, 1 base at V and 0 bases at J, with 11 bases in the middle.

The genes are TRBV7-9 and TRBJ2-5, with TRBD2 matching 7 bases. The V gene end was trimmed by 8 bases and the J gene end by 2 bases; junction bases not matched to a gene: 8. The CDR3 length is 14 residues. From germline, CDR1 is SEHNR and CDR2 FQNEAQ (reference sequence). The CDR3 nucleotides are TGTGCCAGCTTATTAGCGGGCCTACAAGAGACCCAGTACTTC. Translation gives CASLLAGLQETQYF.

Here the CDR3 reads CASSVGGSLSTDTQYF. Written as DNA, the CDR3 is TGTGCCAGCAGCGTAGGAGGCAGCCTAAGCACAGATACGCAGTATTTT. The rearrangement links TRBV9 to TRBJ2-3; D is unresolved. The CDR3 totals 16 residues. Germline CDR1 SGDLS, CDR2 YYNGEE. The ends were cut back, 0 bases at V and 0 bases at J, with 11 bases in the middle.

The chain has TRBV7-3 and TRBJ2-7; D is perhaps TRBD2 (6 bases). V was trimmed by 2 bases and J by 3 bases, leaving 11 bases between them. The CDR3 spans 14 residues. CDR1 is SGHTA and CDR2 is FQGTGA in the germline V gene. The CDR3 bases are TGTGCCAGCAGCTTATATGCGGGGAACTACGAGCAGTACTTC. Translated, it gives CASSLYAGNYEQYF.

The rearrangement links TRBV2 to TRBJ2-4; 7 bases are a match to TRBD2. CDR3 length: 15 amino acids. CDR1 SNHLY and CDR2 FYNNEI come from the germline V gene. V lost 3 bases and J lost 6; bases outside the gene matches: 8. CDR3 nucleotides: TGTGCCAGCAGTGAGGCGCGGGAGCGTGGAAACATTCAGTACTTC. Its translation is CASSEARERGNIQYF.

The chain joins TRBV5-6 to TRBJ2-5; D remains ambiguous. Gene TRBJ2-7 matches the end of the DNA better, so the J call may be wrong. The CDR3 spans 14 residues. Germline V gives CDR1 SGHDT, CDR2 YYEEEE. CDR3 sequence reads: CASSFGVSDYEQYF. The CDR3 region has the DNA TGTGCCAGCAGCTTCGGAGTCTCGGACTACGAGCAGTACTTC.

The V gene is TRBV27, the J gene TRBJ2-5; D uncertain. TRBJ2-7 matches the DNA end more closely, so the J call is doubtful. The CDR3 length is 13 residues. Germline V gives CDR1 MNHEY, CDR2 SMNVEV (reference sequence). CDR3 amino acids: CASSLGPSYEQYF. CDR3 nucleotides: TGTGCCAGCAGCCTCGGGCCATCCTACGAGCAGTACTTC.

The rearrangement uses TRBV7-9 and TRBJ2-7, with TRBD2 matching over 11 bases. Germline CDR1 and CDR2: SEHNR and FQNEAQ (reference sequence). V lost 5 bases, J lost 6 bases, and 9 bases stayed unmatched. The CDR3 consists of 15 residues. In DNA form, the CDR3 reads TGTGCCAGCAGCCTTACTAGCGGGAGCCTTCTCGAGCAGTACTTC. Protein: CASSLTSGSLLEQYF. Based on the CDR3 plus reference TRBV7-9 and TRBJ2-7, the full variable domain is DTGVSQNPRHKITKRGQNVTFRCDPISEHNRLYWYRQTLGQGPEFLTYFQNEAQLEKSRLLSDRFSAERPKGSFSTLEIQRTEQGDSAMYLCASSLTSGSLLEQYFGPGTRLTVT.

This clone is a singleton in its sample. This chain connects TRBV10-1 to TRBJ1-1; tentative D call: TRBD1 (6 bases). V shed 3 bases and J shed 1 base, with 9 bases lying between them. CDR3 size: 14 residues. CDR1 is WNHNN, CDR2 SYGVQD, per germline (reference sequence). The CDR3, as DNA: TGCGCCAGCAGTGACCCGGACAGGAACACTGAAGCTTTCTTT. Encoded protein: CASSDPDRNTEAFF.

The chain couples TRBV4-2 to TRBJ2-3; unclear D gene. This CDR3 has 15 residues. Germline V gene data show CDR1 as LGHNA and CDR2 as YNFKEQ. V was clipped by 1 base and J by 3 bases, with 11 bases between them. The chain's CDR3 is CASSQAPSSTDTQYF. As DNA, the CDR3 is TGTGCCAGCAGCCAAGCCCCTAGTTCGACAGATACGCAGTATTTT.

This chain joins TRBV5-4 and TRBJ2-6, with D tentatively TRBD2 (5 bases). Trimming left V 4 bases short and J 0 bases short, with 14 bases between. The CDR3 length is 17 residues. Per the germline V gene, CDR1 is SGHNT and CDR2 is YYREEE (reference sequence). The CDR3 coding sequence is TGTGCCAGCAGCCACGGACTGGAGCTCTCTGGGGCCAACGTCCTGACTTTC. It is translated as CASSHGLELSGANVLTF.

The V call is TRBV7-9, the J call TRBJ2-5, with a weak D call TRBD2 (6 bases). The germline V gene has CDR1 SEHNR and CDR2 FQNEAQ (reference sequence). This CDR3 comprises 15 residues. The V gene lost 2 bases and the J gene lost 0 bases, with 10 bases spanning the gap. CDR3: CASSLRRAYQETQYF. In DNA form, the CDR3 reads TGTGCCAGCAGCTTACGGAGGGCGTACCAAGAGACCCAGTACTTC.

The chain employs TRBV6-6 and TRBJ1-5, with a weak D call TRBD1 (5 bases). The CDR3 spans 16 residues. V was pared by 7 bases and J by 2 bases, with 18 bases between. Germline V gene sequence: CDR1 MNHNY, CDR2 SVGAGI (reference sequence). CDR3 loop: CASIPRVPYGNQPQHF. The CDR3 DNA is TGTGCCAGCATACCCAGGGTCCCATATGGCAATCAGCCCCAGCATTTT.

The CDR3 protein is CASSFLGVNEQFF. The CDR3 region has the DNA TGTGCCAGCAGTTTCCTCGGGGTGAATGAGCAGTTCTTC. This chain joins TRBV27 and TRBJ2-1, with D possibly TRBD2 on 5 matching bases. Germline CDR1 is MNHEY and CDR2 is SMNVEV (reference sequence). This CDR3 has 13 residues. With 3 bases removed from V and 7 bases from J, the gap between germline ends came to 10 bases.

V usage is TRBV11-3 and J usage is TRBJ2-2; 7 nucleotides agree with TRBD2. The V gene end was trimmed by 0 bases and the J gene end by 5 bases; junction bases not matched to a gene: 15. This CDR3 comprises 19 residues. Germline V gene lookup returns CDR1 SGHNT and CDR2 YENEEA. CDR3 loop: CASSLDLPWAGVRTGELFF. Here the CDR3 DNA reads TGTGCCAGCAGCTTAGATCTTCCCTGGGCGGGAGTAAGGACCGGGGAGCTGTTTTTT.

This rearrangement joins TRBV13 to TRBJ1-1; D unresolved. Germline CDR1 PRHDT, CDR2 FYEKMQ (reference sequence). The CDR3 is 12 residues long. Trimming removed 8 bases from V and 4 bases from J, with 11 bases in between. The CDR3 DNA reads as TGTGCCAGCGCCAGACCGGGCACTGAAGCTTTCTTT. This translates into CASARPGTEAFF.

This clone has just one count. The J gene is TRBJ2-5, the V gene TRBV27; the match to TRBD1 covers 12 bases. Germline loops: CDR1 MNHEY, CDR2 SMNVEV (reference sequence). V shed 3 bases, J shed 7 bases, and the junction held 6 bases outside the gene matches. The CDR3 contains 15 residues. The CDR3 here is CASSLGQGAGRTQYF. The CDR3 bases are TGTGCCAGCAGTTTGGGACAGGGGGCGGGAAGGACCCAGTACTTC.

A note on this clone: Other DNA variants within this sample encode the same CDR3. CDR3 nucleotides: TGTGCCAGCAGTCCCACAGGGGGCAACTATGGCTACACCTTC. It encodes CASSPTGGNYGYTF. The chain combines TRBV27 with TRBJ1-2; TRBD1 matches 9 bases. The junction had 3 bases not matched to a gene; V was cut back by 5 bases and J by 2 bases. The germline V gene encodes CDR1 MNHEY and CDR2 SMNVEV (reference sequence). The CDR3 extends over 14 amino acids.

The J gene is TRBJ2-7, the V gene TRBV19; 7 bases match TRBD2. The V and J ends lost 4 bases and 4 bases, in that order; junction bases with no gene match: 7. The CDR3 is 14 residues long. CDR1 LNHDA and CDR2 SQIVND come from the germline V gene (reference sequence). The CDR3, as DNA: TGTGCCAGTAGTAAACTACTAGCGCCGTACGAGCAGTACTTC. Amino acids: CASSKLLAPYEQYF.

The chain combines TRBV30 with TRBJ1-2, with 8 bases aligning to TRBD1. The CDR3 covers 15 residues. V shed 2 bases, J shed 4 bases, and the junction held 9 bases outside the gene matches. CDR1 is GTSNPN and CDR2 is SVGIG in the germline V gene (reference sequence). Here the CDR3 reads CAWSMTGVRFYGYTF. CDR3 nucleotides: TGTGCCTGGAGTATGACAGGGGTTCGCTTCTATGGCTACACCTTC.

J is TRBJ1-2 and V is TRBV2; no reliable D call. The germline V gene encodes CDR1 SNHLY and CDR2 FYNNEI. The V end lost 8 bases, the J end lost 6 bases, and 13 bases lay between the germline ends. The CDR3 sequence is 12 residues long. The CDR3 DNA sequence: TGTGCCAGCGGACGGAAGAGGGATGGCTACACCTTC. It is translated as CASGRKRDGYTF.

This rearrangement joins TRBV28 to TRBJ1-4, with TRBD1 matching 9 bases. V shed 4 bases, J shed 3 bases, and the junction held 6 bases outside the gene matches. Germline V gives CDR1 MDHEN, CDR2 SYDVKM. The CDR3 length is 16 residues. CDR3 in amino acids: CASSSPDRGANEKLFF. The CDR3 nucleotides are TGTGCCAGCAGTTCCCCGGACAGGGGAGCTAATGAAAAACTGTTTTTT.

The genes are TRBV28 and TRBJ1-2; possibly TRBD1 for D (6 bases). This CDR3 comprises 14 residues. Trimming stripped 5 bases from V and 7 bases from J, with 17 bases between. Germline loops: CDR1 MDHEN, CDR2 SYDVKM. CDR3 nucleotides: TGTGCCAGCAGTATACAGGGATACTATGGTGGCTACACCTTC. Amino acids: CASSIQGYYGGYTF.

The V and J genes are TRBV9 and TRBJ2-7; D remains ambiguous. V lost 4 bases to trimming and J lost 3 bases, with 11 bases between them. The germline V gene encodes CDR1 SGDLS and CDR2 YYNGEE. CDR3 length: 13 amino acids. CDR3 coding DNA: TGTGCCAGCAGCCCACGAGATGGCTACGAGCAGTACTTC. Its translation: CASSPRDGYEQYF.

This clone has only one observation. This chain joins TRBV5-4 and TRBJ2-1, with no clear D. The ends were cut back, 0 bases at V and 5 bases at J, with 6 bases in the middle. The length of the CDR3 is 13 residues. The germline V gene has CDR1 SGHNT and CDR2 YYREEE (reference sequence). The CDR3: CASSLVADNEQFF. The CDR3 DNA reads as TGTGCCAGCAGCTTGGTGGCGGACAATGAGCAGTTCTTC.

The J gene is TRBJ1-1, the V gene TRBV5-1; D remains unclear. V lost 0 bases and J lost 5, with 14 bases in between. The CDR3 contains 15 residues. The germline V gene has CDR1 SGHRS and CDR2 YFSETQ. CDR3 DNA: TGCGCCAGCAGCTTGGTGGAGGGAGGAGGGACTGAAGCTTTCTTT. The encoded protein is CASSLVEGGGTEAFF.

V and J are TRBV4-1 and TRBJ1-1, with TRBD1 matching over 7 bases. Germline lookup yields CDR1 MGHRA and CDR2 YSYEKL. The V segment lost 1 base and the J segment 3 bases; nucleotides outside the gene matches: 8. The CDR3 is 16 residues long. The CDR3 region has the DNA TGCGCCAGCAGCCAAGTGACAGGGCGGGGGGACACTGAAGCTTTCTTT. Translated: CASSQVTGRGDTEAFF.

Of note for this clone: Different DNA sequences within this sample yield the same CDR3. This chain connects TRBV5-4 to TRBJ2-7; D gene uncertain. Germline V CDR1 and CDR2: SGHNT, YYREEE (reference sequence). The CDR3 covers 13 residues. Trimming removed 2 bases from V and 0 bases from J, with 6 bases in between. In DNA form, the CDR3 reads TGTGCCAGCAGCTTAGGCAGCTCCTACGAGCAGTACTTC. It translates to CASSLGSSYEQYF. The complete variable domain, with remaining parts taken from reference TRBV5-4 and TRBJ2-7, reads ETGVTQSPTHLIKTRGQQVTLRCSSQSGHNTVSWYQQALGQGPQFIFQYYREEENGRGNFPPRFSGLQFPNYSSELNVNALELDDSALYLCASSLGSSYEQYFGPGTRLTVT.

This clone was recorded a few times. Distinct nucleotide sequences in the sample also encode this CDR3. The chain links TRBV7-9 to TRBJ1-1; D is unresolved. The ends were cut back, 3 bases at V and 1 base at J, with 3 bases in the middle. CDR1 and CDR2 (germline): SEHNR, FQNEAQ (reference sequence). The CDR3 spans 12 residues. As DNA, the CDR3 is TGTGCCAGCAGCTTCGGGAACACTGAAGCTTTCTTT. Residues: CASSFGNTEAFF.

The chain uses TRBV5-5 and TRBJ1-5; the D gene is possibly TRBD1 (6 bases). The CDR3 contains 15 residues. V shed 4 bases and J shed 0 bases, with 11 bases lying between them. Germline CDR1 SGHKS, CDR2 YYEKEE (reference sequence). The CDR3 sequence is CASSDGTPSNQPQHF. The CDR3 bases are TGTGCCAGCAGCGACGGGACACCTAGCAATCAGCCCCAGCATTTT.

The chain links TRBV6-1 to TRBJ1-2; 9 nucleotides match TRBD1. Germline lookup yields CDR1 MNHNS and CDR2 SASEGT. There are 15 residues in the CDR3. With V trimmed by 1 base and J by 2 bases, 2 bases remained unmatched. The DNA of the CDR3 is TGTGCCAGCAGTGAAGTAGGGACAGGGAACTATGGCTACACCTTC. It translates to CASSEVGTGNYGYTF.

This chain connects TRBV30 to TRBJ2-1; 9 positions match TRBD2. Trimming removed 3 bases from V and 1 base from J; junction bases left unmatched: 4. Germline V gene sequence: CDR1 GTSNPN, CDR2 SVGIG (reference sequence). The CDR3 runs 15 residues. The CDR3 reads CAWRRAGGSYNEQFF. CDR3 coding DNA: TGTGCCTGGAGGAGAGCGGGAGGTTCCTACAATGAGCAGTTCTTC.